The rows below give T cell receptor beta chains drawn from one sample of a study of cytomegalovirus exposure and HLA in healthy donors. Assay: immunoSEQ multiplex PCR; the TCRdb copy retains only in-frame clones and omits some. This sample has some 120,000 clones; about three quarters occur once, and the top ten carry approximately 0.99%. Sequencing was performed on PBMCs. Receptor source: a woman aged 25-40 years in good health and CMV-seronegative. The CDR3 runs from the conserved cysteine through the conserved F or W. The order of the fields is CDR3 length, clone size, J gene, V gene, D gene, CDR3 protein, CDR3 DNA. A D gene is named only where the DNA matches it firmly. A clone size is listed for some rows: how often the clone was seen (once, few, many), or a class if it is expanded.

cdr3_length: 16
clone_size: -
j_call: TRBJ2-1
v_call: TRBV27
d_call: TRBD1
cdr3_aa: CASKRTGGWSYNEQFF
cdr3_nt: TGTGCCAGCAAACGAACAGGGGGCTGGTCCTACAATGAGCAGTTCTTC

cdr3_length: 13
clone_size: -
j_call: TRBJ2-5
v_call: TRBV2
d_call: TRBD2
cdr3_aa: CASRRGAAETQYF
cdr3_nt: TGTGCCAGCAGGCGGGGGGCAGCAGAGACCCAGTACTTC

cdr3_length: 15
clone_size: -
j_call: TRBJ2-5
v_call: TRBV12-1
d_call: -
cdr3_aa: CASSGQGRGRETQYF
cdr3_nt: TGTGCCAGCAGCGGTCAGGGCAGGGGGCGAGAGACCCAGTACTTC

cdr3_length: 14
clone_size: -
j_call: TRBJ1-1
v_call: TRBV5-1
d_call: TRBD1
cdr3_aa: CASNPGQVNTEAFF
cdr3_nt: TGCGCCAGCAACCCGGGACAGGTGAACACTGAAGCTTTCTTT

cdr3_length: 13
clone_size: -
j_call: TRBJ1-4
v_call: TRBV6-1
d_call: -
cdr3_aa: CAAHRPGDEKLFF
cdr3_nt: TGTGCCGCCCACCGCCCAGGGGATGAAAAACTGTTTTTT

cdr3_length: 14
clone_size: -
j_call: TRBJ1-2
v_call: TRBV6-1
d_call: -
cdr3_aa: CASSPLPGQRGYTF
cdr3_nt: TGTGCCAGCAGTCCACTCCCGGGACAACGTGGCTACACCTTC

cdr3_length: 15
clone_size: few
j_call: TRBJ2-3
v_call: TRBV10-2
d_call: TRBD2
cdr3_aa: CATSLAGGLGDTQYF
cdr3_nt: TGCGCCACCAGTTTAGCGGGGGGGCTTGGAGATACGCAGTATTTT

cdr3_length: 16
clone_size: -
j_call: TRBJ2-7
v_call: TRBV28
d_call: -
cdr3_aa: CASSLGPGKGLYEQYF
cdr3_nt: TGTGCCAGCAGTTTAGGGCCGGGAAAAGGACTCTACGAGCAGTACTTC

cdr3_length: 14
clone_size: -
j_call: TRBJ1-1
v_call: TRBV6-8
d_call: TRBD1
cdr3_aa: CASSFRDRGFEAFF
cdr3_nt: TGTGCCAGCAGTTTCCGGGACAGGGGGTTTGAAGCTTTCTTT

cdr3_length: 14
clone_size: -
j_call: TRBJ2-1
v_call: TRBV30
d_call: -
cdr3_aa: CAWSPRSPMNEQFF
cdr3_nt: TGTGCCTGGAGTCCCCGGTCCCCCATGAATGAGCAGTTCTTC

cdr3_length: 13
clone_size: -
j_call: TRBJ2-3
v_call: TRBV6-5
d_call: -
cdr3_aa: CASSYWEADTQYF
cdr3_nt: TGTGCCAGCAGTTACTGGGAGGCAGATACGCAGTATTTT

cdr3_length: 14
clone_size: -
j_call: TRBJ2-3
v_call: TRBV7-9
d_call: TRBD2
cdr3_aa: CASSLLAGTDTQYF
cdr3_nt: TGTGCCAGCAGCTTATTAGCGGGAACAGATACGCAGTATTTT

cdr3_length: 14
clone_size: -
j_call: TRBJ1-4
v_call: TRBV6-5
d_call: -
cdr3_aa: CASSDAGSDEKLFF
cdr3_nt: TGTGCCAGCAGTGACGCGGGGAGTGATGAAAAACTGTTTTTT

cdr3_length: 16
clone_size: -
j_call: TRBJ2-5
v_call: TRBV29-1
d_call: TRBD2
cdr3_aa: CSVAGLAGVGGETQYF
cdr3_nt: TGCAGCGTTGCCGGACTAGCGGGTGTGGGAGGGGAGACCCAGTACTTC

cdr3_length: 16
clone_size: -
j_call: TRBJ2-5
v_call: TRBV5-1
d_call: TRBD1
cdr3_aa: CASSNQGQGIGETQYF
cdr3_nt: TGCGCCAGCAGCAACCAAGGACAGGGAATTGGAGAGACCCAGTACTTC

cdr3_length: 15
clone_size: -
j_call: TRBJ1-4
v_call: TRBV7-2
d_call: -
cdr3_aa: CASSSEIFTPLSLFF
cdr3_nt: TGTGCCAGCAGCTCGGAGATATTCACCCCTCTCTCACTGTTTTTT

cdr3_length: 17
clone_size: few
j_call: TRBJ2-5
v_call: TRBV21-1
d_call: -
cdr3_aa: CASSKAKASGMQETQYF
cdr3_nt: TGTGCCAGCAGCAAAGCAAAGGCTAGCGGGATGCAAGAGACCCAGTACTTC

cdr3_length: 13
clone_size: -
j_call: TRBJ1-3
v_call: TRBV6-6
d_call: -
cdr3_aa: CAIRQEAGNTIYF
cdr3_nt: TGTGCGATTCGGCAGGAGGCTGGAAACACCATATATTTT

cdr3_length: 15
clone_size: once
j_call: TRBJ1-2
v_call: TRBV6-6
d_call: TRBD1
cdr3_aa: CASSYPGQGNYGYTF
cdr3_nt: TGTGCCAGCAGTTACCCGGGACAGGGGAACTATGGCTACACCTTC

cdr3_length: 12
clone_size: -
j_call: TRBJ1-2
v_call: TRBV2
d_call: -
cdr3_aa: CASSVAVYGYTF
cdr3_nt: TGTGCCAGCAGTGTAGCCGTCTATGGCTACACCTTC

cdr3_length: 17
clone_size: -
j_call: TRBJ2-3
v_call: TRBV7-6
d_call: -
cdr3_aa: CASSPSRRLIGVGTQYF
cdr3_nt: TGTGCCAGCAGCCCGTCGAGACGCTTAATTGGAGTAGGTACGCAGTATTTT

cdr3_length: 12
clone_size: -
j_call: TRBJ2-3
v_call: TRBV6-1
d_call: -
cdr3_aa: CASSARVNTQYF
cdr3_nt: TGTGCCAGCAGTGCCAGGGTCAATACGCAGTATTTT

cdr3_length: 14
clone_size: once
j_call: TRBJ1-2
v_call: TRBV7-9
d_call: -
cdr3_aa: CASSLRQGGYGYTF
cdr3_nt: TGTGCCAGCAGCTTACGGCAGGGCGGCTATGGCTACACCTTC

cdr3_length: 17
clone_size: few
j_call: TRBJ2-1
v_call: TRBV12-5
d_call: TRBD2
cdr3_aa: CASGLAPSSGSYNEQFF
cdr3_nt: TGTGCTAGTGGTTTGGCGCCCTCTAGCGGGTCCTACAATGAGCAGTTCTTC

cdr3_length: 16
clone_size: -
j_call: TRBJ2-2
v_call: TRBV27
d_call: TRBD2
cdr3_aa: CASSSSGRARNGELFF
cdr3_nt: TGTGCCAGCAGTTCCAGCGGGAGGGCCCGCAACGGGGAGCTGTTTTTT

cdr3_length: 14
clone_size: -
j_call: TRBJ2-7
v_call: TRBV7-2
d_call: TRBD2
cdr3_aa: CASSPGLRLREQYF
cdr3_nt: TGTGCCAGCAGCCCGGGACTACGACTACGCGAGCAGTACTTC

cdr3_length: 17
clone_size: -
j_call: TRBJ2-4
v_call: TRBV9
d_call: -
cdr3_aa: CASSPHLEPLAKNIQYF
cdr3_nt: TGTGCCAGCAGCCCCCATCTAGAACCCCTGGCCAAAAACATTCAGTACTTC

cdr3_length: 14
clone_size: once
j_call: TRBJ2-7
v_call: TRBV7-3
d_call: -
cdr3_aa: CASSGLGGDNEQYF
cdr3_nt: TGTGCCAGCAGCGGGCTGGGGGGGGACAACGAGCAGTACTTC

cdr3_length: 14
clone_size: -
j_call: TRBJ1-2
v_call: TRBV19
d_call: -
cdr3_aa: CASTPWGGDYGYTF
cdr3_nt: TGTGCCAGTACCCCTTGGGGGGGCGACTATGGCTACACCTTC

cdr3_length: 14
clone_size: -
j_call: TRBJ2-1
v_call: TRBV11-2
d_call: TRBD1
cdr3_aa: CASNARGGGTVQFF
cdr3_nt: TGTGCCAGCAACGCTAGAGGGGGTGGGACAGTTCAGTTCTTC

cdr3_length: 15
clone_size: few
j_call: TRBJ2-7
v_call: TRBV10-3
d_call: -
cdr3_aa: CAISEFGGNSYEQYF
cdr3_nt: TGTGCCATCAGTGAGTTCGGCGGGAACTCCTACGAGCAGTACTTC

cdr3_length: 14
clone_size: -
j_call: TRBJ1-4
v_call: TRBV7-2
d_call: -
cdr3_aa: CASSLAGRNEKLFF
cdr3_nt: TGTGCCAGCAGCTTAGCGGGGCGTAATGAAAAACTGTTTTTT

cdr3_length: 9
clone_size: -
j_call: TRBJ1-1
v_call: TRBV20-1
d_call: -
cdr3_aa: CSANPGTPF
cdr3_nt: TGCAGTGCAAACCCCGGGACTCCTTTT

cdr3_length: 12
clone_size: -
j_call: TRBJ2-7
v_call: TRBV6-1
d_call: -
cdr3_aa: CASSPTGYEQYF
cdr3_nt: TGTGCCAGCAGCCCTACGGGCTACGAGCAGTACTTC

cdr3_length: 15
clone_size: -
j_call: TRBJ1-3
v_call: TRBV19
d_call: -
cdr3_aa: CASRIAGSSGNTIYF
cdr3_nt: TGTGCCAGTAGGATAGCTGGGAGCTCTGGAAACACCATATATTTT

cdr3_length: 13
clone_size: few
j_call: TRBJ2-3
v_call: TRBV5-4
d_call: -
cdr3_aa: CASSWRGVDTQYF
cdr3_nt: TGTGCCAGCAGCTGGAGGGGCGTGGATACGCAGTATTTT

cdr3_length: 12
clone_size: once
j_call: TRBJ2-3
v_call: TRBV19
d_call: -
cdr3_aa: CASSPRADTQYF
cdr3_nt: TGTGCCAGTAGCCCCCGGGCAGATACGCAGTATTTT

cdr3_length: 15
clone_size: -
j_call: TRBJ2-1
v_call: TRBV6-5
d_call: -
cdr3_aa: CASSSSGHPYNEQFF
cdr3_nt: TGTGCCAGCAGTTCCTCGGGACATCCCTACAATGAGCAGTTCTTC

cdr3_length: 15
clone_size: -
j_call: TRBJ1-1
v_call: TRBV5-6
d_call: -
cdr3_aa: CASSPAGRVDTEAFF
cdr3_nt: TGTGCCAGCAGCCCCGCAGGCAGGGTGGACACTGAAGCTTTCTTT

cdr3_length: 16
clone_size: -
j_call: TRBJ1-3
v_call: TRBV7-2
d_call: -
cdr3_aa: CASSLVRGGSGNTIYF
cdr3_nt: TGTGCCAGCAGCTTAGTTCGGGGGGGCTCTGGAAACACCATATATTTT

cdr3_length: 14
clone_size: -
j_call: TRBJ1-1
v_call: TRBV5-6
d_call: -
cdr3_aa: CASSLGGMNTEAFF
cdr3_nt: TGTGCCAGCAGCTTGGGCGGTATGAACACTGAAGCTTTCTTT

cdr3_length: 14
clone_size: -
j_call: TRBJ1-4
v_call: TRBV7-9
d_call: -
cdr3_aa: CASSLEGLREKLFF
cdr3_nt: TGTGCCAGCAGCTTGGAGGGCTTACGGGAAAAACTGTTTTTT

cdr3_length: 19
clone_size: -
j_call: TRBJ2-1
v_call: TRBV19
d_call: TRBD2
cdr3_aa: CASSTIPLLAGGRGNEQFF
cdr3_nt: TGTGCCAGTAGTACGATCCCCCTACTAGCGGGAGGGCGGGGGAATGAGCAGTTCTTC

cdr3_length: 16
clone_size: few
j_call: TRBJ2-2
v_call: TRBV13
d_call: TRBD2
cdr3_aa: CASSIGTSGDTGELFF
cdr3_nt: TGTGCCAGCAGCATAGGGACTAGCGGGGACACCGGGGAGCTGTTTTTT

cdr3_length: 15
clone_size: -
j_call: TRBJ2-5
v_call: TRBV5-4
d_call: -
cdr3_aa: CASSLRSGAGETQYF
cdr3_nt: TGTGCCAGCAGCTTGCGCAGCGGAGCTGGGGAGACCCAGTACTTC

cdr3_length: 14
clone_size: -
j_call: TRBJ1-1
v_call: TRBV19
d_call: -
cdr3_aa: CASRVAGRATEAFF
cdr3_nt: TGTGCCAGTAGGGTAGCCGGGAGGGCCACTGAAGCTTTCTTT

cdr3_length: 15
clone_size: -
j_call: TRBJ2-3
v_call: TRBV7-2
d_call: -
cdr3_aa: CASSPGLFRTDTQYF
cdr3_nt: TGTGCCAGCAGCCCGGGACTCTTTAGGACAGATACGCAGTATTTT

cdr3_length: 11
clone_size: -
j_call: TRBJ2-1
v_call: TRBV5-1
d_call: TRBD2
cdr3_aa: CASTGGSTQFF
cdr3_nt: TGCGCCAGCACGGGGGGAAGCACGCAGTTCTTC

cdr3_length: 14
clone_size: -
j_call: TRBJ1-3
v_call: TRBV5-1
d_call: -
cdr3_aa: CASSPGQSGNTIYF
cdr3_nt: TGCGCCAGCAGCCCAGGACAGTCCGGAAACACCATATATTTT

cdr3_length: 14
clone_size: -
j_call: TRBJ1-3
v_call: TRBV27
d_call: TRBD1
cdr3_aa: CASSYRGAGNTIYF
cdr3_nt: TGTGCCAGCAGTTACAGGGGAGCTGGAAACACCATATATTTT

cdr3_length: 16
clone_size: -
j_call: TRBJ2-5
v_call: TRBV4-2
d_call: -
cdr3_aa: CASSQELAGIQETQYF
cdr3_nt: TGTGCCAGCAGCCAAGAACTGGCGGGGATCCAAGAGACCCAGTACTTC

cdr3_length: 13
clone_size: -
j_call: TRBJ2-7
v_call: TRBV10-3
d_call: -
cdr3_aa: CAISGDKTYEQYF
cdr3_nt: TGTGCCATCAGTGGGGACAAAACCTACGAGCAGTATTTC

cdr3_length: 15
clone_size: -
j_call: TRBJ1-5
v_call: TRBV6-6
d_call: TRBD1
cdr3_aa: CASSRDRDSNQPQHF
cdr3_nt: TGTGCCAGCAGCCGGGACAGGGACAGCAATCAGCCCCAGCATTTT